Described below is a single T cell receptor (beta chain) sequence and its context. Its antigen is not known. A second about 6 to 12 cycle PCR used barcoded and J-beta primers. TCRdb passed the 5' RACE reads through MiXCR, listing each CDR3 protein once. Among over 1,200,000 distinct CDR3 sequences listed, around 59% were seen once. The sample is drawn from a study of blood T cells in healthy people across ages. Study-wide findings and caveats: Both naive CD4+ cell counts and diversity were greater in long-lived donors than in aged donors.

The CDR3 is 15 amino acids. Germline V gene sequence: CDR1 DFQATT, CDR2 SNEGSKA (reference sequence). V lost 3 bases to trimming and J lost 6 bases, with 19 bases between them. The chain joins TRBV20-1 to TRBJ2-3, with D hard to call. This clonotype was obtained from a man aged 18 to 29 in good health. The sequenced sample was blood. The CDR3: CSARGQDPSEDTQYF. CDR3 coding DNA: TGCAGTGCTAGGGGTCAGGACCCCTCGGAGGATACGCAGTATTTT.